This is a list of T cell receptor beta chains from one sample in a study of T cell responses to AZD1222 COVID-19 vaccine. Sequenced by immunoSEQ multiplex PCR; TCRdb stores in-frame clones only, minus some. The table shows 130,000 or so clones, with over 90% occurring only once. Sequencing used peripheral blood, obtained on day 0 of AZD1222 vaccination. The receptors stem from an adult in good health. CDR3s include the opening cysteine and the closing phenylalanine or tryptophan. A D gene is named only where the DNA matches it firmly. Clone size is shown for a subset of rows, as once, few, many or a class of expanded clone.

CDR3aa: CASTPGTSEAFF
CDR3nt: TGTGCCAGTACCCCCGGGACGTCTGAAGCTTTCTTT
d_gene: NA
j_gene: TRBJ1-1
v_gene: TRBV19
abundance: NA

CDR3aa: CAIATSDSGELFF
CDR3nt: TGTGCCATCGCGACTAGCGATTCCGGGGAGCTGTTTTTT
d_gene: TRBD2
j_gene: TRBJ2-2
v_gene: TRBV10-3
abundance: NA

CDR3aa: CASSEPGQLTDTQYF
CDR3nt: TGTGCCAGCAGTGAGCCGGGACAGCTCACAGATACGCAGTATTTT
d_gene: TRBD1
j_gene: TRBJ2-3
v_gene: TRBV6-1
abundance: once

CDR3aa: CASSLNARGSYNEQFF
CDR3nt: TGTGCCAGCAGCTTAAATGCGAGGGGCTCCTACAATGAGCAGTTCTTC
d_gene: NA
j_gene: TRBJ2-1
v_gene: TRBV7-3
abundance: NA

CDR3aa: CASSLEGALNNSPLHF
CDR3nt: TGCGCCAGCAGCTTGGAAGGGGCACTAAATAATTCACCCCTCCACTTT
d_gene: NA
j_gene: TRBJ1-6
v_gene: TRBV5-1
abundance: NA

CDR3aa: CASSFNSPYEQYF
CDR3nt: TGTGCCAGCAGTTTTAACTCCCCGTACGAGCAGTACTTC
d_gene: NA
j_gene: TRBJ2-7
v_gene: TRBV27
abundance: NA

CDR3aa: CASSQDFRQVGQPQHF
CDR3nt: TGTGCCAGCAGCCAAGATTTTCGGCAGGTGGGTCAGCCCCAGCATTTT
d_gene: NA
j_gene: TRBJ1-5
v_gene: TRBV4-2
abundance: NA

CDR3aa: CASSILGGSNQPQHF
CDR3nt: TGTGCCAGTAGTATTTTGGGGGGTAGTAATCAGCCCCAGCATTTT
d_gene: NA
j_gene: TRBJ1-5
v_gene: TRBV19
abundance: NA

CDR3aa: CASSLDGQTYEQYF
CDR3nt: TGTGCCAGCAGCTTAGATGGGCAGACCTACGAGCAGTACTTC
d_gene: NA
j_gene: TRBJ2-7
v_gene: TRBV11-3
abundance: NA

CDR3aa: CASTSTGARHPGSPLHF
CDR3nt: TGTGCCAGCACATCCACTGGGGCTCGCCATCCAGGTTCACCCCTCCACTTT
d_gene: NA
j_gene: TRBJ1-6
v_gene: TRBV28
abundance: NA

CDR3aa: CASSLSGGYNEQFF
CDR3nt: TGCGCCAGCAGCCTTAGCGGGGGATACAATGAGCAGTTCTTC
d_gene: TRBD2
j_gene: TRBJ2-1
v_gene: TRBV5-1
abundance: NA

CDR3aa: CASSVVGNTGELFF
CDR3nt: TGTGCCAGCAGCGTAGTAGGAAACACCGGGGAGCTGTTTTTT
d_gene: NA
j_gene: TRBJ2-2
v_gene: TRBV9
abundance: NA

CDR3aa: CASSARTGRAEAFF
CDR3nt: TGTGCCAGCAGCGCCCGGACAGGGCGGGCTGAAGCTTTCTTT
d_gene: TRBD1
j_gene: TRBJ1-1
v_gene: TRBV7-8
abundance: NA

CDR3aa: CASSFDRDRMYEQYF
CDR3nt: TGTGCCAGCAGCTTTGATAGGGACAGGATGTACGAGCAGTACTTC
d_gene: TRBD1
j_gene: TRBJ2-7
v_gene: TRBV7-2
abundance: once

CDR3aa: CASSGAGREKLFF
CDR3nt: TGTGCCAGCAGCGGGGCAGGGAGAGAAAAACTGTTTTTT
d_gene: NA
j_gene: TRBJ1-4
v_gene: TRBV6-5
abundance: NA

CDR3aa: CAISDQGVSNYGYTF
CDR3nt: TGTGCCATCAGCGATCAGGGGGTATCTAACTATGGCTACACCTTC
d_gene: TRBD1
j_gene: TRBJ1-2
v_gene: TRBV10-3
abundance: NA

CDR3aa: CASNLAGDYEQYF
CDR3nt: TGTGCCAGCAACCTAGCGGGTGACTACGAGCAGTACTTC
d_gene: TRBD2
j_gene: TRBJ2-7
v_gene: TRBV13
abundance: few

CDR3aa: CASSQVGGGGRTDTQYF
CDR3nt: TGTGCCAGCAGCCAAGTCGGGGGCGGGGGGCGAACAGATACGCAGTATTTT
d_gene: TRBD2
j_gene: TRBJ2-3
v_gene: TRBV3-1/TRBV3-2
abundance: NA

CDR3aa: CASSHGRSTDTQYF
CDR3nt: TGTGCCAGCAGTCACGGACGGAGCACAGATACGCAGTATTTT
d_gene: NA
j_gene: TRBJ2-3
v_gene: TRBV28
abundance: NA

CDR3aa: CASSPGPRDTIYF
CDR3nt: TGTGCCAGCTCACCGGGACCTAGGGACACCATATATTTT
d_gene: NA
j_gene: TRBJ1-3
v_gene: TRBV18
abundance: NA

CDR3aa: CASSESEWDRHQPQHF
CDR3nt: TGTGCCAGCAGTGAAAGTGAGTGGGACAGACATCAGCCCCAGCATTTT
d_gene: TRBD1
j_gene: TRBJ1-5
v_gene: TRBV6-1
abundance: NA

CDR3aa: CASSQSYSGDTDTQYF
CDR3nt: TGCGCCAGCAGCCAATCATATAGCGGGGACACAGATACGCAGTATTTT
d_gene: TRBD2
j_gene: TRBJ2-3
v_gene: TRBV4-3
abundance: NA

CDR3aa: CASSHKQGFGYTF
CDR3nt: TGTGCCAGCAGCCACAAACAGGGGTTTGGCTACACCTTC
d_gene: TRBD1
j_gene: TRBJ1-2
v_gene: TRBV14
abundance: NA

CDR3aa: CASSPGNSYEQYF
CDR3nt: TGTGCCAGCAGCCCCGGAAACTCCTACGAGCAGTACTTC
d_gene: NA
j_gene: TRBJ2-7
v_gene: TRBV3-1/TRBV3-2
abundance: NA

CDR3aa: CASSIRTGTSYEQYF
CDR3nt: TGTGCCAGCAGCATCCGGACAGGGACGTCCTACGAGCAGTACTTC
d_gene: TRBD1
j_gene: TRBJ2-7
v_gene: TRBV7-2
abundance: NA

CDR3aa: CASRTTGDNSPLHF
CDR3nt: TGTGCCAGCAGGACGACAGGGGACAATTCACCCCTCCACTTT
d_gene: TRBD1
j_gene: TRBJ1-6
v_gene: TRBV6-5
abundance: NA

CDR3aa: CASSHGEGQAGYEQYF
CDR3nt: TGCGCCAGCAGCCACGGAGAGGGACAGGCCGGCTACGAGCAGTACTTC
d_gene: TRBD1
j_gene: TRBJ2-7
v_gene: TRBV4-1
abundance: NA

CDR3aa: CASRRGTRSNQPQHF
CDR3nt: TGTGCCAGTAGACGAGGGACCCGTTCCAATCAGCCCCAGCATTTT
d_gene: NA
j_gene: TRBJ1-5
v_gene: TRBV19
abundance: NA

CDR3aa: CASSPLGGETQYF
CDR3nt: TGTGCCAGCAGCCCGCTGGGGGGAGAGACCCAGTACTTC
d_gene: NA
j_gene: TRBJ2-5
v_gene: TRBV4-2
abundance: few

CDR3aa: CASGPAVYEQYF
CDR3nt: TGTGCCAGCGGCCCCGCGGTTTACGAGCAGTACTTC
d_gene: NA
j_gene: TRBJ2-7
v_gene: TRBV7-8
abundance: NA

CDR3aa: CAWRPGADGYTF
CDR3nt: TGTGCCTGGAGGCCAGGGGCTGATGGCTACACCTTC
d_gene: NA
j_gene: TRBJ1-2
v_gene: TRBV30
abundance: NA

CDR3aa: CASSAAANQPQHF
CDR3nt: TGTGCCAGCAGTGCTGCAGCCAATCAGCCCCAGCATTTT
d_gene: NA
j_gene: TRBJ1-5
v_gene: TRBV6-4
abundance: NA

CDR3aa: CASSSGEQFF
CDR3nt: TGTGCCAGTAGTTCAGGTGAGCAGTTCTTC
d_gene: NA
j_gene: TRBJ2-1
v_gene: TRBV19
abundance: NA

CDR3aa: CASSEFSFREYYGYTF
CDR3nt: TGCGCCAGCAGTGAGTTTTCGTTCCGGGAGTACTATGGCTACACCTTC
d_gene: NA
j_gene: TRBJ1-2
v_gene: TRBV10-2
abundance: NA

CDR3aa: CATERESNTEAFF
CDR3nt: TGTGCCACCGAAAGGGAATCGAACACTGAAGCTTTCTTT
d_gene: NA
j_gene: TRBJ1-1
v_gene: TRBV15
abundance: NA

CDR3aa: CASTTIAAGDQPQHF
CDR3nt: TGTGCCAGCACCACGATCGCGGCAGGGGATCAGCCCCAGCATTTT
d_gene: NA
j_gene: TRBJ1-5
v_gene: TRBV5-6
abundance: NA

CDR3aa: CASRTGYYGYTF
CDR3nt: TGTGCCAGCAGGACAGGATACTATGGCTACACCTTC
d_gene: NA
j_gene: TRBJ1-2
v_gene: TRBV25-1
abundance: NA